The sequence of this T cell receptor beta chain was determined in a study of stem cell transplantation in POMP-related autoinflammatory disease (dated by TCRdb to the early 2020s). Regarding the complete study: The study hypothesis was that defective thymoproteasomes impair MHC class I-dependent CD8+ T-cell differentiation and positive selection, which skews the TRB repertoire. The effect of POMP deficiency on T-cell receptor beta repertoire diversity and CDR3 characteristics was assessed by high-throughput TRB sequencing. Before transplant, patients showed CD4+ naive T-cell skewing, low CD8+ T-cell proportions, and reduced T-cell cytokine secretion.

Here is what the overall study found, with its caveats: The trend toward lower diversity and increased clonality in PRAID patients was statistically significant only for regulatory T cells. Across all analyzed T-cell subsets, PRAID patients showed a trend toward higher clonality and lower TRB diversity. PRAID patients showed a restricted number of unique TRB V-J gene pairings.

What the time point label conveys for this sample: before hematopoietic stem cell transplant. PRAID was marked by prominent immunodeficiency together with autoinflammation. T-cell subsets (conventional T cells, CD8+ T cells, regulatory T cells, T follicular helper cells) were sorted before TRB sequencing. V sheds 1 base and J sheds 8 bases, leaving 7 bases between their ends. Via the germline V gene, CDR1 is SGDLS and CDR2 YYNGEE. From its cysteine to its phenylalanine, the CDR3 spans 12 amino acids. Left in the record is the CDR3 DNA by itself, 36 bases read in frame from the first base. Library prep was done by the immunoSEQ multiplex PCR assay. Processing in the source paper ran as follows. Repertoire diversity was quantified with Shannon entropy, accounting for clonal size distribution. The Gini-Simpson index (Simpson_1-D) served as the measure of how unequally clonotypes were distributed. This immuneACCESS table, as held by TCRdb, lists in-frame sequences with V and J called but not all clones. Of the missing ones, under half trace to an unresolved V gene in checked studies; the others have no known cause. The D gene and trimming were derived from the DNA, and the V and J assignments and clone size from that table. This sample is represented by about 9,200 clones; roughly 92% of them were singletons. The ten largest clones add up to roughly 3% of the sample.

On this clone itself: Its specific antigen is unknown. No quality values exist for individual bases; no much larger clone is one base distant.

The sequencing here drew on CD8+ T cells from PBMCs, taken before stem cell transplantation. The TCR was taken from a human donor with POMP-related autoinflammation and immune dysregulation (PRAID). The chain employs TRBV9 and TRBJ2-1; too little of a D gene remains to name it. The sequence in DNA is TGTGCCAGCAGCGTAACAGAGGATGAGCAGTTCTTC. It translates as CASSVTEDEQFF.